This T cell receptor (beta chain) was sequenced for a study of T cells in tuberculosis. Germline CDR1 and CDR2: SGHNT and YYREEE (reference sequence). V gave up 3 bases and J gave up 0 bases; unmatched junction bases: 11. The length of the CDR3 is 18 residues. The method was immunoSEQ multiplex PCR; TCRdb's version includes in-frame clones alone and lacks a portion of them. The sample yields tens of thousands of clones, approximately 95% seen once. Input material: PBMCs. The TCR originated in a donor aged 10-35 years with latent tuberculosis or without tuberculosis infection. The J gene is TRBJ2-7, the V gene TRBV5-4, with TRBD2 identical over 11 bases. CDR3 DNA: TGTGCCAGCAGCTCGGGGGCTAGCGGGGGGACCCTCTCCTACGAGCAGTACTTC. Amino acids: CASSSGASGGTLSYEQYF.